These 9 T cell receptor beta chains came from one sample sequenced in a study of neurological immune-mediated disorders. TCRdb processed the 5' RACE reads anew with MiXCR; each CDR3 protein has one entry. The sample carries some 89,000 distinct CDR3 sequences, under 4.5% recorded once. Time point reported: longitudinal time-point 3. The specimen was PBMCs. These TCRs come from a woman aged 55-70 years with multiple sclerosis.

This clonotype was observed many times. The V and J genes are TRBV5-1 and TRBJ2-1, with 15 nucleotides matching TRBD2. J lost 1 base, V lost 6 bases, and 11 bases had no gene match. The V gene's germline CDR1 is SGHRS and CDR2 YFSETQ. The CDR3 spans 19 residues. CDR3 loop: CASTPGLAGGKSSYNEQFF. The CDR3 nucleotides are TGCGCCAGCACCCCGGGACTAGCGGGGGGTAAGTCGTCCTACAATGAGCAGTTCTTC.

This clonotype was counted many times. The CDR3 DNA reads as TGTGCCAGCAGCTGGTCTGGGTTAAATGAAAAACTGTTTTTT. Translation: CASSWSGLNEKLFF. The chain is built from TRBV7-8 and TRBJ1-4, with D unclear. CDR1 SGHVS and CDR2 FQNEAQ come from the germline V gene. V dropped 4 bases and J dropped 5 bases, with 11 bases sitting between them. The CDR3 runs to 14 residues.

This clonotype was observed a handful of times. J is TRBJ1-6 and V is TRBV3-1; D not certain. The germline V and J ends were trimmed by 1 base and 9 bases, with 19 bases remaining between them. CDR3 size: 17 residues. The germline V gene has CDR1 LGHDT and CDR2 YNNKEL (reference sequence). The CDR3 is CASSQVTTGGFGSPLHF. As DNA, the CDR3 is TGTGCCAGCAGCCAAGTAACAACCGGAGGGTTTGGTTCACCCCTCCACTTT.

Comment on this clonotype: This could be a read error, since a much larger clone is one nucleotide away. This chain joins TRBV7-2 and TRBJ1-5; 9 bases map to TRBD1. Germline-derived CDR1 and CDR2 are SGHTA and FQGNSA. The CDR3 length is 14 residues. The CDR3 DNA reads as TGTGCCAGCAGCTTATGGACAGGGGATCAGCCCCATCATTTT. Translated, it gives CASSLWTGDQPHHF.

This clonotype was recorded at least ten times. This CDR3 reads CASSPYRDRGNEQFF. CDR3 nucleotide sequence: TGCGCCAGCAGCCCGTACCGGGACAGGGGTAATGAGCAGTTCTTC. V and J are TRBV5-1 and TRBJ2-1; 10 bases are shared with TRBD1. The CDR3 totals 15 residues. Germline values: CDR1 SGHRS, CDR2 YFSETQ. V dropped 4 bases and J dropped 7; count of bases not matched to a gene: 8.

This clonotype was seen ten or more times. The CDR3 here is CSASSKRGQVYGYTF. For the CDR3, the DNA is TGCAGTGCTAGTTCGAAAAGGGGGCAGGTCTATGGCTACACCTTC. V is TRBV20-1 and J is TRBJ1-2; 7 bases are a match to TRBD1. The germline gives CDR1 DFQATT, CDR2 SNEGSKA (reference sequence). V shed 3 bases and J 4 bases; nucleotides not matched to a gene: 11. This CDR3 contains 15 residues.

This clonotype was seen ten or more times. This sequence joins TRBV10-3 and TRBJ1-3, with D perhaps TRBD1 (6 bases). V shed 6 bases and J shed 0 bases, with 21 bases lying between them. The CDR3 is 18 amino acids. Germline lookup yields CDR1 ENHRY and CDR2 SYGVKD. The CDR3 region has the DNA TGTGCCATCAGCCCACAACAGGGAAGCCTAAACTCTGGAAACACCATATATTTT. Translation: CAISPQQGSLNSGNTIYF.

In this sample, this clonotype turned up many times. The chain has TRBV5-1 and TRBJ2-3; TRBD2 is a possible D gene (5 bases). The V gene lost 1 base and the J gene lost 5 bases, with 11 bases spanning the gap. There are 14 residues in the CDR3. CDR1 and CDR2 (germline): SGHRS, YFSETQ. The CDR3: CASSLLGEGDTQYF. CDR3 coding DNA: TGCGCCAGCAGCTTGTTGGGTGAGGGAGATACGCAGTATTTT.

This clonotype has at least ten counts. The J gene is TRBJ2-3, the V gene TRBV7-9, with TRBD1 as a possible D gene (5 bases). V was shortened by 4 bases and J by 2 bases, with 13 bases between the two germline ends. Germline lookup yields CDR1 SEHNR and CDR2 FQNEAQ (reference sequence). The CDR3 has 15 residues. Here the CDR3 DNA reads TGTGCCAGCAGCTCAAACAGGATACTCACAGATACGCAGTATTTT. It yields the protein CASSSNRILTDTQYF.